This TCR beta chain was obtained from a study of T cells in Graves' hyperthyroidism and ophthalmopathy. General study findings and limits: Clonotypes that were expanded in thyroid above 0.001 mostly appeared in blood too.

Using RNA transcripts as the source, TCR beta CDR3 regions were amplified. First-round RT-PCR targeting the TCR CDR3 was performed with the HTBI primer set. In TCRdb, the multiplex PCR reads were re-called with MiXCR into one record per CDR3 protein. The table lists about 610,000 distinct CDR3 sequences, around 15% of them singletons. Looked up from germline, CDR1 is MGHRA and CDR2 is YSYEKL. The V gene lost 0 bases and the J gene lost 4 bases, with 9 bases spanning the gap. The CDR3 totals 14 residues. This clonotype was recorded at least ten times. Its cognate antigen is unknown. The sequence came from a woman between 35 and 50 years old with Graves' ophthalmopathy. V usage is TRBV4-1 and J usage is TRBJ2-5; tentatively, D is TRBD1 or TRBD2 (5 bases each). Input material: blood. The CDR3 here is CASSQDRGGETQYF. CDR3 DNA sequence: TGCGCCAGCAGCCAAGATCGTGGGGGAGAGACCCAGTACTTC.